This section outlines one T cell receptor (beta chain) sequence together with its context. Its antigen is undetermined. This entry belongs to a study of regulatory T cells in long-lasting Graves disease. Overall study findings and caveats: Preferential use of TRBV28, TRBJ1-2 and TRBJ2-5 was seen in persistent disease.

This CDR3 contains 14 residues. V lost 0 bases and J lost 1, with 10 bases in between. The V gene's germline CDR1 is GTSNPN and CDR2 SVGIG (reference sequence). Documented time point: persistent/refractory GD, antithyroid drugs over 5 years with positive TRAb. PBMCs provided the RNA from which the TCR library was made. iRepertoire HTBI primers and Arm-PCR of CDR3 regions built TCR beta libraries. In TCRdb, the multiplex PCR reads were re-called with MiXCR into one record per CDR3 protein. The sample lists 250,000 to 300,000 distinct CDR3 sequences, around 21% seen once, with just over 55% in the top ten.

This receptor was obtained from a female donor with Graves disease. J is TRBJ2-7 and V is TRBV30, with no clear D. The sequencing here drew on peripheral blood mononuclear cells (PBMCs), taken when the disease was refractory, from a patient treated with antithyroid drugs. The CDR3 reads CAWSVGSLSYEQYF. In nucleotides, the CDR3 is TGTGCCTGGAGTGTGGGTAGCTTATCCTACGAGCAGTACTTC.